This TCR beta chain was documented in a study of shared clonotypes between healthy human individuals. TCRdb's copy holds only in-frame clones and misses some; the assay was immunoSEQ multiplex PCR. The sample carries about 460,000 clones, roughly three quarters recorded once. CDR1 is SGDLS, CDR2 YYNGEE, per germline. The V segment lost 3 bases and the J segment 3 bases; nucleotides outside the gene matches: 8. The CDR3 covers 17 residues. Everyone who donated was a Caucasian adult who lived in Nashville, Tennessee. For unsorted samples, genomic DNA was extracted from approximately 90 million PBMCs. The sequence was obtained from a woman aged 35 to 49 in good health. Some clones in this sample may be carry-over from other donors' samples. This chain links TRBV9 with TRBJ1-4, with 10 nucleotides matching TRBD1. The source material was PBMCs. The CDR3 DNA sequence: TGTGCCAGCAGCGCCATGACAGGGGGCGGGTCTAATGAAAAACTGTTTTTT. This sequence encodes CASSAMTGGGSNEKLFF.